The 20 T cell receptor beta chains below all came from one sample that was sequenced in a study of shared clonotypes between healthy human individuals. Clones were sequenced by immunoSEQ multiplex PCR, and TCRdb holds only the in-frame ones, with some missing. The sample holds a few million clones, just over 90% seen once. The specimen was naive CD4+ T cells from PBMCs. Subset in this sample: CD45RA+ positively selected. The origin of the receptors is a man between 18 and 35 years old in good health. Some clones in this sample may be carry-over from other donors' samples.

CDR3 DNA: TGCGCCAGCAGCTTGGTGTCAGAGCCAGGCCATGAGCAGTTCTTC. Its translation is CASSLVSEPGHEQFF. The chain links TRBV5-1 to TRBJ2-1; D is unclear. The V gene lost 0 bases and the J gene lost 8 bases, with 15 bases spanning the gap. Looked up from germline, CDR1 is SGHRS and CDR2 is YFSETQ. This CDR3 contains 15 residues.

The chain employs TRBV7-2 and TRBJ2-4, with D maybe TRBD2 (6 bases). V was shortened by 5 bases and J by 0 bases, with 11 bases between the two germline ends. Germline V gene data show CDR1 as SGHTA and CDR2 as FQGNSA. The CDR3 length is 15 residues. The CDR3 DNA is TGTGCCAGCAGCCCAGGCGGGGTAGCCAAAAACATTCAGTACTTC. This codes for CASSPGGVAKNIQYF.

The chain combines TRBV5-1 with TRBJ2-7; no reliable D call. With 0 bases removed from V and 6 bases from J, the gap between germline ends came to 13 bases. CDR3 length equals 14 residues. CDR1 and CDR2 (germline): SGHRS, YFSETQ. The CDR3, as DNA: TGCGCCAGCAGCTTGGAAGGTCCCTCCGCCGAGCAGTACTTC. This codes for CASSLEGPSAEQYF.

V gene TRBV28 combines with J gene TRBJ2-3; tentative D call: TRBD1 (5 bases). The CDR3 spans 14 residues. Germline assignment: CDR1 MDHEN and CDR2 SYDVKM. The germline V and J ends were trimmed by 6 bases and 2 bases, with 12 bases remaining between them. The CDR3, as DNA: TGTGCCAGCAGGAACCAGGGTTACACAGATACGCAGTATTTT. This gives the protein CASRNQGYTDTQYF.

The CDR3 DNA reads as TGTGCCAGCAGCTTTACGGTCTCTGGAAACACCATATATTTT. This gives the protein CASSFTVSGNTIYF. The rearrangement joins TRBV5-8 to TRBJ1-3; unclear D gene. The germline V and J ends were trimmed by 2 bases and 0 bases, with 6 bases remaining between them. This CDR3 region has 14 residues. Germline assignment: CDR1 SGHTS and CDR2 YDEGEE.

In its sample, this clone was seen once. The chain combines TRBV2 with TRBJ2-3; 7 bases agree with TRBD2. V shed 7 bases, J shed 2 bases, and the junction held 9 bases outside the gene matches. CDR3 length: 15 residues. Germline loops: CDR1 SNHLY, CDR2 FYNNEI. CDR3 nucleotide sequence: TGTGCCAGCACCCCAGAAGCGGGGTACACAGATACGCAGTATTTT. Translating gives CASTPEAGYTDTQYF.

CDR3 protein: CASRATGEPNQPQHF. DNA for the CDR3: TGTGCCAGCAGGGCAACAGGGGAGCCGAATCAGCCCCAGCATTTT. The gene calls are TRBV6-6 and TRBJ1-5, with 7 bases that match TRBD1. Germline values: CDR1 MNHNY, CDR2 SVGAGI (reference sequence). The V and J ends lost 6 bases and 4 bases, in that order; junction bases with no gene match: 9. The CDR3 consists of 15 residues.

This clone was seen just once. V usage is TRBV7-7 and J usage is TRBJ2-7; 7 bases are a match to TRBD1. CDR1 and CDR2 from the germline V gene are SSHAT and FNYEAQ (reference sequence). The CDR3 covers 15 residues. The J segment lost 3 bases and the V segment lost 5 bases, leaving 10 bases of the junction unmatched. The CDR3 is CASSQGTAKDYEQYF. The CDR3, as DNA: TGTGCCAGCAGCCAAGGGACAGCGAAGGACTACGAGCAGTACTTC.

The chain joins TRBV9 to TRBJ2-5, with 7 positions matching TRBD2. Trimming removed 2 bases from V and 4 bases from J; junction bases left unmatched: 5. The CDR3 contains 14 residues. Germline loops: CDR1 SGDLS, CDR2 YYNGEE. Here the CDR3 DNA reads TGTGCCAGCAGCGTTGGACTAGATGGAGAGACCCAGTACTTC. Translating it yields CASSVGLDGETQYF. The full variable domain, in which reference TRBV9 and TRBJ2-5 provide the parts outside the CDR3, is DSGVTQTPKHLITATGQRVTLRCSPRSGDLSVYWYQQSLDQGLQFLIQYYNGEERAKGNILERFSAQQFPDLHSELNLSSLELGDSALYFCASSVGLDGETQYFGPGTRLLVL.

This chain uses TRBV23-1 with TRBJ2-2, with 9 bases aligning to TRBD2. TRBV23-1 is noted as an ORF with a role that remains uncertain. The CDR3 totals 20 residues. With 6 bases clipped from V and 4 bases from J, the junction kept 21 bases outside the gene matches. CDR3 sequence reads: CASSRNPAGGKQIITGELFF. CDR3 bases: TGCGCCAGCAGCCGTAACCCGGCGGGGGGGAAGCAGATTATCACCGGGGAGCTGTTTTTT.

This chain links TRBV5-1 with TRBJ2-2; 7 nucleotides match TRBD2. Germline V CDR1 and CDR2: SGHRS, YFSETQ. The CDR3 totals 14 residues. Losses at the gene ends were 0 bases for V and 11 bases for J; bases not matched to a gene: 7. DNA of the CDR3: TGCGCCAGCAGCTTGGTAACCGGGGAGGGCGAGCTGTTTTTT. Translated: CASSLVTGEGELFF.

Concerning this clone: This CDR3 is also generated by other DNA sequences in the sample. The V and J genes are TRBV5-1 and TRBJ2-1; weak D call: TRBD2 (5 bases). The CDR3 contains 14 residues. In germline, CDR1 is SGHRS, CDR2 YFSETQ. V lost 4 bases and J lost 3, with 11 bases in between. The DNA of the CDR3 is TGCGCCAGCAGCCCAGGACTGGTCTACAATGAGCAGTTCTTC. Translated: CASSPGLVYNEQFF.

J is TRBJ2-1 and V is TRBV7-7; D is unresolved. Germline lookup yields CDR1 SSHAT and CDR2 FNYEAQ (reference sequence). Trimming removed 9 bases from V and 9 bases from J, with 18 bases in between. The CDR3 is made up of 13 amino acids. The CDR3 sequence is CASGATRLSEQFF. CDR3 nucleotides: TGTGCCAGTGGAGCAACCCGGCTCAGTGAGCAGTTCTTC.

The chain has TRBV7-2 and TRBJ1-5; the D is unclear. V was clipped by 5 bases and J by 3 bases, with 8 bases between them. The CDR3 has 13 residues. Germline V gives CDR1 SGHTA, CDR2 FQGNSA. Here the CDR3 reads CASSPEINQPQHF. The CDR3 region has the DNA TGTGCCAGCAGCCCCGAAATCAATCAGCCCCAGCATTTT.

The chain has TRBV5-1 and TRBJ2-2; TRBD2 agrees at 10 bases. Germline V gene data show CDR1 as SGHRS and CDR2 as YFSETQ. CDR3 size: 19 residues. With 2 bases clipped from V and 3 bases from J, the junction kept 13 bases outside the gene matches. The CDR3 protein is CASSFPTIPGLADTGELFF. The CDR3 DNA sequence: TGCGCCAGCAGCTTCCCCACCATACCCGGACTAGCGGACACCGGGGAGCTGTTTTTT.

The CDR3 DNA sequence: TGTGCCAGCTCCCACGGACAGGGCATATCCTACGAGCAGTACTTC. Translated, it gives CASSHGQGISYEQYF. This chain connects TRBV18 to TRBJ2-7; 8 bases agree with TRBD1. The CDR3 has 15 residues. Trimming cost V 6 bases and J 1 base; bases outside gene matches: 8. The germline CDR1 and CDR2 sequences are KGHSH and LQKENI.

The chain has TRBV29-1 and TRBJ1-1, with D possibly being TRBD1 (6 bases). Trimming pared 7 bases from V and 2 bases from J, leaving 11 bases between. CDR1 is SQVTM, CDR2 ANQGSEA, per germline. The CDR3 covers 12 residues. The CDR3 loop is CSARRGNTEAFF. As DNA, the CDR3 is TGCAGCGCACGCAGGGGCAACACTGAAGCTTTCTTT.

The rearrangement joins TRBV10-3 to TRBJ2-7; 8 nucleotides agree with TRBD2. Germline V gene sequence: CDR1 ENHRY, CDR2 SYGVKD. This CDR3 has 11 amino acids. The V gene end was trimmed by 6 bases and the J gene end by 12 bases; junction bases not matched to a gene: 7. The DNA for the CDR3 is TGTGCCATCAGCCCCGGGACTAGTTCGTACTTC. This gives the protein CAISPGTSSYF.

Concerning this clone itself: Other DNA sequences in this specimen translate into the identical CDR3. The chain recombines TRBV7-2 with TRBJ2-7; no definite D call. The CDR3 covers 14 residues. Germline V gene data show CDR1 as SGHTA and CDR2 as FQGNSA. Trimming cost V 0 bases and J 2 bases, with 8 bases left between them. Here the CDR3 reads CASSLAPGPYEQYF. The CDR3 DNA reads TGTGCCAGCAGCTTAGCCCCCGGCCCCTACGAGCAGTACTTC.

The CDR3 loop reads CASSKETGVYEQYF. The CDR3 DNA is TGTGCCAGTAGTAAGGAGACAGGGGTCTACGAGCAGTACTTC. The rearrangement joins TRBV19 to TRBJ2-7, with 8 positions matching TRBD1. V was clipped by 4 bases and J by 3 bases; unmatched bases: 5. Germline V gene sequence: CDR1 LNHDA, CDR2 SQIVND (reference sequence). The CDR3 runs 14 residues.